This T cell receptor beta chain was retrieved from a study of early T cells in non-severe SARS-CoV-2 infection. The CDR3 has 13 amino acids. CDR1 is MNHNY, CDR2 SVGAGI, per germline (reference sequence). With 2 bases removed from V and 3 bases from J, the gap between germline ends came to 4 bases. Attachment of unique molecular identifiers to individual cDNA molecules was performed. Via MiXCR, TCRdb re-called the 5' RACE reads, giving one row per CDR3 protein. The sample has tens of thousands of distinct CDR3 sequences, roughly a tenth seen once. This clonotype was counted a few times. Sequenced: whole blood. The J gene is TRBJ2-2, the V gene TRBV6-6; D ambiguous. This clonotype was obtained from an adult who was a healthcare worker with PCR-confirmed SARS-CoV-2 infection or an uninfected control (not recorded which). The CDR3 coding sequence is TGTGCCAGCAGTTACGGGGACACCGGGGAGCTGTTTTTT. Amino acid sequence: CASSYGDTGELFF.